This TCR beta chain appears in the sequencing data of a study of cytomegalovirus exposure and HLA in healthy donors. A multiplex PCR was run with 60 Vbeta primers and 13 Jbeta primers. The table came from immunoSEQ multiplex PCR; TCRdb's copy has only in-frame clones and leaves some out. The sample consists of some 100,000 clones, roughly 70% of them appearing once. The CDR3 covers 15 residues. Germline CDR1 and CDR2: MDHEN and SYDVKM. J lost 0 bases, V lost 8 bases, and 8 bases had no gene match. The sequenced sample consisted of PBMCs. V usage is TRBV28 and J usage is TRBJ2-7; 9 nucleotides line up with TRBD1. This TCR derives from a woman younger than 30 in good health and CMV-seropositive. The CDR3 spells CASYQPGQGSYEQYF. DNA of the CDR3: TGTGCCAGCTACCAACCGGGACAGGGCTCCTACGAGCAGTACTTC.